Below, 21 T cell receptor beta chains from the same sample are listed, as sequenced in a study of T cell responses to AZD1222 COVID-19 vaccine. Clones were read by immunoSEQ multiplex PCR, and TCRdb kept only the in-frame ones, dropping some. The profile shows some 150,000 clones, roughly 94% of them singletons. This specimen was peripheral blood, taken on day 0 of AZD1222 vaccination. The receptor source for this set is an adult in good health.

CDR3 nucleotides: TGTGCCAGCAGTGACTTGGATTTGACAGGGAACTATGGCTACACCTTC. Translation gives CASSDLDLTGNYGYTF. V gene TRBV2 combines with J gene TRBJ1-2, with TRBD1 matching over 7 bases. Germline-derived CDR1 and CDR2 are SNHLY and FYNNEI. The CDR3 runs 16 residues. The V segment lost 3 bases and the J segment 2 bases; nucleotides outside the gene matches: 9. The variable domain in full, with the rest retrieved from reference TRBV2 and TRBJ1-2, is EPEVTQTPSHQVTQMGQEVILRCVPISNHLYFYWYRQILGQKVEFLVSFYNNEISEKSEIFDDQFSVERPDGSNFTLKIRSTKLEDSAMYFCASSDLDLTGNYGYTFGSGTRLTVV.

The CDR3 spells CASGLQGRNTEAFF. In DNA form, the CDR3 reads TGTGCCAGCGGATTACAGGGGAGGAACACTGAAGCTTTCTTT. The genes are TRBV27 and TRBJ1-1; 7 positions match TRBD1. The V segment lost 8 bases and the J segment 1 base; nucleotides outside the gene matches: 7. Germline V gene lookup returns CDR1 MNHEY and CDR2 SMNVEV (reference sequence). This CDR3 comprises 14 residues.

The V and J genes are TRBV5-1 and TRBJ2-3; 14 bases line up with TRBD2. This CDR3 region has 17 residues. The germline V gene has CDR1 SGHRS and CDR2 YFSETQ. V trimming: 3 bases; J trimming: 3 bases; junction bases outside the gene matches: 6. CDR3 bases: TGCGCCAGCAGCTCAGGACTAGCGGGGGGAAGAACAGATACGCAGTATTTT. It encodes CASSSGLAGGRTDTQYF.

The chain links TRBV28 to TRBJ1-1; the match to TRBD1 covers 7 bases. CDR1 and CDR2 from the germline V gene are MDHEN and SYDVKM. The trim removed 7 bases at V and 1 base at J, leaving 3 bases unmatched. The CDR3 contains 13 residues. This CDR3 reads CASNHRGNTEAFF. CDR3 sequence (DNA): TGTGCCAGCAACCACAGGGGGAACACTGAAGCTTTCTTT.

The chain couples TRBV11-3 to TRBJ2-1, with 9 bases lining up with TRBD1. Germline trimming cut 5 bases from V and 9 bases from J; bases unmatched to any gene: 11. This CDR3 comprises 15 residues. Germline V gives CDR1 SGHNT, CDR2 YENEEA. The CDR3 region is CASSAMWDREGEQFF. The CDR3 DNA reads TGTGCCAGCAGCGCTATGTGGGACAGGGAGGGTGAGCAGTTCTTC.

The V and J genes are TRBV19 and TRBJ1-2; 10 bases fit TRBD1. The J segment lost 0 bases and the V segment lost 5 bases, leaving 9 bases of the junction unmatched. Germline lookup yields CDR1 LNHDA and CDR2 SQIVND (reference sequence). The CDR3 totals 17 residues. CDR3 bases: TGTGCCAGTAGTGGGCGTTACGGACAGGGGGCTAACTATGGCTACACCTTC. Its protein product is CASSGRYGQGANYGYTF.

V is TRBV28 and J is TRBJ1-2, with D tentatively TRBD1 (6 bases). CDR1 and CDR2 (germline): MDHEN, SYDVKM. The CDR3 is 20 residues long. The V end was cut by 5 bases, the J end by 0 bases, with 28 bases between. Here the CDR3 reads CASSDYPDRRGRLTNYGYTF. The CDR3 coding sequence is TGTGCCAGCAGTGATTACCCAGATCGCCGGGGGCGCCTCACTAACTATGGCTACACCTTC.

This rearrangement joins TRBV9 to TRBJ1-3; no clear D gene. Germline lookup yields CDR1 SGDLS and CDR2 YYNGEE. The CDR3 is 11 residues long. V lost 6 bases and J lost 4, with 5 bases in between. CDR3 amino acids: CASKAGNTIYF. CDR3 sequence (DNA): TGTGCCAGCAAGGCCGGAAACACCATATATTTT.

CDR3 bases: TGTGCCAGCTCACCACTTACCCCGGGACTAGCGGGGCGGGAGCAGTTCTTC. Residues: CASSPLTPGLAGREQFF. The chain couples TRBV18 to TRBJ2-1, with 13 positions matching TRBD2. Per germline, CDR1 KGHSH and CDR2 LQKENI. The CDR3 covers 17 residues. With 1 base clipped from V and 10 bases from J, the junction kept 10 bases outside the gene matches.

CDR3 DNA sequence: TGCGCCAGCAGCTCGGGTGGGGGCCAGTACTTC. Translation: CASSSGGGQYF. The chain links TRBV5-1 to TRBJ2-5; perhaps D is TRBD1 or TRBD2 (5 bases each). The ends were cut back, 3 bases at V and 10 bases at J, with 10 bases in the middle. Per the germline V gene, CDR1 is SGHRS and CDR2 is YFSETQ. This CDR3 has 11 residues.

The chain recombines TRBV27 with TRBJ1-1; D gene unclear. V was trimmed by 0 bases and J by 7 bases, leaving 9 bases between them. The germline CDR1 and CDR2 sequences are MNHEY and SMNVEV (reference sequence). The CDR3 covers 13 residues. This CDR3 is CASSLSIGLEAFF. The CDR3 DNA sequence: TGTGCCAGCAGTTTATCGATAGGCCTTGAAGCTTTCTTT.

The rearrangement uses TRBV6-5 and TRBJ1-2; maybe TRBD1 (6 bases). The ends were cut back, 5 bases at V and 2 bases at J, with 15 bases in the middle. Germline V lookup: CDR1 MNHEY, CDR2 SVGAGI. This CDR3 spans 15 amino acids. The CDR3 is CASSPLGQGNYGYTF. CDR3 DNA sequence: TGTGCCAGCAGTCCGCTAGGGCAGGGGAACTATGGCTACACCTTC.

In DNA, the CDR3 is TGTGCCAGCAGCAGAGGACGGGTGAGAGACATTCAGTACTTC. Protein: CASSRGRVRDIQYF. The V gene is TRBV11-2, the J gene TRBJ2-4; D not certain. The germline CDR1 and CDR2 sequences are SGHAT and FQNNGV. There are 14 residues in the CDR3. The V gene lost 5 bases and the J gene lost 8 bases, with 16 bases spanning the gap.

CDR3 sequence reads: CASRVAWEQFF. The DNA of the CDR3 is TGTGCCAGCCGGGTGGCGTGGGAGCAGTTCTTC. This chain links TRBV2 with TRBJ2-1; D is undetermined. V was pared by 8 bases and J by 10 bases, with 12 bases between. This CDR3 region has 11 residues. CDR1 SNHLY and CDR2 FYNNEI come from the germline V gene.

The chain links TRBV5-1 to TRBJ1-1, with D perhaps TRBD1 (6 bases). Germline V CDR1 and CDR2: SGHRS, YFSETQ. The CDR3 sequence is 14 residues long. V was shortened by 4 bases and J by 1 base, with 11 bases between the two germline ends. The CDR3 sequence is CASSQQGTNTEAFF. DNA of the CDR3: TGCGCCAGCAGCCAACAGGGTACGAACACTGAAGCTTTCTTT.

The chain couples TRBV18 to TRBJ1-3, with a weak D call TRBD1 (5 bases). The CDR3 covers 16 residues. The germline gives CDR1 KGHSH, CDR2 LQKENI. The ends were cut back, 4 bases at V and 1 base at J, with 14 bases in the middle. The CDR3 DNA reads TGTGCCAGCTCACAAACCGGGACGGGGTCTGGAAACACCATATATTTT. Residues: CASSQTGTGSGNTIYF.

The chain employs TRBV4-1 and TRBJ1-1; D is ambiguous. This CDR3 contains 12 residues. Germline CDR1 and CDR2: MGHRA and YSYEKL. V dropped 6 bases and J dropped 0 bases, with 5 bases sitting between them. Written as DNA, the CDR3 is TGCGCCAGCAGTGAACTGAACACTGAAGCTTTCTTT. As protein: CASSELNTEAFF.

This chain joins TRBV5-6 and TRBJ2-5; 9 bases line up with TRBD2. Trimming removed 0 bases from V and 1 base from J; junction bases left unmatched: 4. The CDR3 is 16 amino acids. Germline lookup yields CDR1 SGHDT and CDR2 YYEEEE. The CDR3, as DNA: TGTGCCAGCAGCTTGGGGGTAGCGGGAGCCCAAGAGACCCAGTACTTC. Encoded protein: CASSLGVAGAQETQYF. Together with reference TRBV5-6 and TRBJ2-5, the CDR3 gives the full variable domain: DAGVTQSPTHLIKTRGQQVTLRCSPKSGHDTVSWYQQALGQGPQFIFQYYEEEERQRGNFPDRFSGHQFPNYSSELNVNALLLGDSALYLCASSLGVAGAQETQYFGPGTRLLVL.

This clone was seen a single time. V usage is TRBV7-9 and J usage is TRBJ2-2; D is unclear. V was pared by 2 bases and J by 6 bases, with 4 bases between. This CDR3 spans 12 amino acids. The germline V gene encodes CDR1 SEHNR and CDR2 FQNEAQ (reference sequence). CDR3: CASSLNPGELFF. The CDR3 nucleotides are TGTGCCAGCAGCTTAAACCCCGGGGAGCTGTTTTTT.

This chain uses TRBV29-1 with TRBJ1-1; D ambiguous. Germline V gene sequence: CDR1 SQVTM, CDR2 ANQGSEA. CDR3 length: 11 residues. Trimming cost V 6 bases and J 6 bases, with 11 bases left between them. CDR3 sequence: CSVKAGSEAFF. CDR3 coding DNA: TGCAGCGTGAAAGCCGGGTCTGAAGCTTTCTTT.

The CDR3 bases are TGTGCCAGCAGTCTTGGCGGGACAGGGGACCACCGTGTAGCCAAAAACATTCAGTACTTC. Protein: CASSLGGTGDHRVAKNIQYF. The J gene is TRBJ2-4, the V gene TRBV28; 10 bases agree with TRBD1. Germline values: CDR1 MDHEN, CDR2 SYDVKM. Trimming removed 5 bases from V and 0 bases from J; junction bases left unmatched: 16. The CDR3 has 20 residues.